A selection of T cell receptor beta chains follows, all from one sample in a study of blood T cell repertoires in COVID-19. Assay used: immunoSEQ multiplex PCR; TCRdb lists only in-frame clones, some missing. The table lists about 270,000 clones, roughly 90% of them singletons. Material: PBMCs or T cells enriched from blood (not recorded which). The receptor source for this set is a man aged 35 to 55 who had been exposed to COVID-19. Both conserved end residues are part of each CDR3. D genes are given only for firm matches. Expanded clones get a size class; other rows say once, few or many, or leave the size out.

clone_size	j_call	d_call	v_call	cdr3_aa	cdr3_nt
few	TRBJ1-1	.	TRBV11-3	CASSLVGAGNTEAFF	TGTGCCAGCAGCTTGGTAGGAGCCGGAAACACTGAAGCTTTCTTT
few	TRBJ2-1	TRBD2	TRBV19	CASTGTSGISYNEQFF	TGTGCCAGTACGGGGACTAGCGGGATCTCCTACAATGAGCAGTTCTTC
.	TRBJ2-1	TRBD2	TRBV10-3	CAISEASGLNEQFF	TGTGCCATCAGTGAGGCTAGCGGGCTCAATGAGCAGTTCTTC
few	TRBJ2-2	.	TRBV4-3	CASSQATTIGELFF	TGCGCCAGCAGCCAAGCGACAACCATCGGGGAGCTGTTTTTT
.	TRBJ2-5	TRBD2	TRBV3-1/TRBV3-2	CASSLSGSGLTETQYF	TGTGCCAGCAGCCTGAGCGGGAGCGGGTTAACGGAGACCCAGTACTTC
.	TRBJ2-7	.	TRBV30	CAWRTRDRGTYEQYF	TGTGCCTGGAGGACCCGGGACCGGGGGACGTACGAGCAGTACTTC
.	TRBJ1-5	.	TRBV15	CATSRDLSQGLNQPQHF	TGTGCCACCAGCAGAGATCTTTCGCAGGGGCTAAATCAGCCCCAGCATTTT
.	TRBJ1-6	.	TRBV6-2/TRBV6-3	CASSYKGQKDNSPLHF	TGTGCCAGCAGTTACAAGGGGCAAAAGGATAATTCACCCCTCCACTTT
.	TRBJ1-1	.	TRBV4-3	CASSGGGPEAFF	TGCGCCAGCAGCGGGGGGGGCCCTGAAGCTTTCTTT
.	TRBJ2-3	TRBD2	TRBV7-9	CASSPRLAGIDTQYF	TGTGCCAGCAGCCCCCGACTAGCGGGAATAGATACGCAGTATTTT
few	TRBJ1-2	.	TRBV4-1	CASSQARDKDYGYTF	TGCGCCAGCAGCCAAGCGAGGGACAAAGACTATGGCTACACCTTC
.	TRBJ1-5	TRBD1	TRBV7-9	CAIRDRADQPQHF	TGTGCCATCCGGGACAGGGCGGACCAGCCCCAGCATTTT
.	TRBJ2-1	TRBD1	TRBV27	CASRRPGTVYYNEQFF	TGTGCCAGCAGGCGGCCCGGGACAGTTTACTACAATGAGCAGTTCTTC
.	TRBJ1-1	.	TRBV27	CASSLSGGREAFF	TGTGCCAGCAGTTTATCTGGCGGGAGAGAAGCTTTCTTT
.	TRBJ2-7	TRBD2	TRBV5-1	CASSLGTSGSYEQYF	TGCGCCAGCAGCCTCGGGACTAGCGGTTCCTACGAGCAGTACTTC
.	TRBJ2-1	TRBD1	TRBV6-5	CASSYSTGIDEQFF	TGTGCCAGCAGTTACTCGACAGGGATCGATGAGCAGTTCTTC
.	TRBJ1-1	TRBD1	TRBV7-9	CASSPVGQLNTEAFF	TGTGCCAGCAGCCCCGTGGGACAGCTGAACACTGAAGCTTTCTTT